This T cell receptor beta chain was identified during a study of blood T cell repertoires in COVID-19. Assay used: immunoSEQ multiplex PCR; TCRdb lists only in-frame clones, some missing. The repertoire has about 200,000 clones, 86% of them found once; the top ten carry about a tenth. Trimming took 4 bases from V and 4 from J; bases not matched to a gene: 5. The V gene's germline CDR1 is SGHVS and CDR2 FQNEAQ. CDR3 length equals 14 residues. The clonotype comes from a woman aged 50 to 65 with COVID-19, enrolled during active disease. Sequencing was done on a sample of peripheral blood. V is TRBV7-8 and J is TRBJ2-5, with TRBD2 matching 8 bases. CDR3 region: CASSWGLVSETQYF. The CDR3 DNA follows: TGTGCCAGCAGCTGGGGACTAGTATCAGAGACCCAGTACTTC.